The 25 T cell receptor beta chains given below trace back to one sample, sequenced in a study of long-term antiretroviral therapy in people with HIV. The assay used was immunoSEQ (version v3.0), run at survey level. Here immunoSEQ multiplex PCR was the method, and the copy in TCRdb shows in-frame clones only, minus some. Seen here are under 20,000 clones, approximately 79% observed once, and the top ten hold approximately 10%. The sequencing here drew on unsorted PBMCs, taken 2.3 years after starting antiretroviral therapy. These receptors were obtained from a woman in her 40s with HIV.

This rearrangement joins TRBV5-6 to TRBJ2-1; D may be TRBD1 or TRBD2 (7 bases each). This CDR3 is 16 amino acids long. CDR1 SGHDT and CDR2 YYEEEE come from the germline V gene. Between the trimmed V and J ends, which lost 2 bases and 2 bases, there was a span of 14 bases. The CDR3, as DNA: TGTGCCAGCAGCTTTTATCAGGGGGGGGCCTACAATGAGCAGTTCTTC. It yields the protein CASSFYQGGAYNEQFF. The variable domain in full, completed from reference TRBV5-6 and TRBJ2-1, reads DAGVTQSPTHLIKTRGQQVTLRCSPKSGHDTVSWYQQALGQGPQFIFQYYEEEERQRGNFPDRFSGHQFPNYSSELNVNALLLGDSALYLCASSFYQGGAYNEQFFGPGTRLTVL.

The genes are TRBV19 and TRBJ1-1; no clear D gene. Germline V CDR1 and CDR2: LNHDA, SQIVND (reference sequence). V shed 7 bases and J shed 3 bases, with 15 bases lying between them. The CDR3 is 14 residues long. This CDR3 reads CASTGVLSDTEAFF. The CDR3 bases are TGTGCCAGTACTGGGGTTTTATCGGACACTGAAGCTTTCTTT.

The chain carries TRBV14 and TRBJ2-1, with a weak D call TRBD1 (5 bases). Per the germline V gene, CDR1 is SGHDN and CDR2 is FVKESK. CDR3 length: 13 residues. V was pared by 5 bases and J by 9 bases, with 14 bases between. In DNA form, the CDR3 reads TGTGCCAGCAGCACAAGCAGGGTCAGTGAGCAGTTCTTC. Translating it yields CASSTSRVSEQFF.

The chain couples TRBV27 to TRBJ1-5, with D possibly being TRBD1 (6 bases). Germline loops: CDR1 MNHEY, CDR2 SMNVEV (reference sequence). Trimming shortened V by 5 bases and J by 8 bases, and 22 bases separated the two germline ends. CDR3 size: 16 residues. The CDR3 bases are TGTGCCAGCAGTCCAGTACAGGGAACCCCGGTGGAGCCCCAGCATTTT. As protein: CASSPVQGTPVEPQHF.

This chain joins TRBV2 and TRBJ1-2; 10 nucleotides align to TRBD1. The germline V gene encodes CDR1 SNHLY and CDR2 FYNNEI. V trimming: 6 bases; J trimming: 7 bases; junction bases outside the gene matches: 5. The CDR3 sequence is 13 residues long. This chain's CDR3 is CASRGQGRGGYTF. The CDR3 coding sequence is TGTGCCAGCAGGGGACAGGGGAGAGGTGGCTACACCTTC.

The rearrangement links TRBV15 to TRBJ1-4; D is uncertain. Between the trimmed V and J ends, which lost 1 base and 2 bases, there was a span of 11 bases. CDR3 length: 16 amino acids. The germline gives CDR1 LNHNV, CDR2 YYDKDF (reference sequence). The CDR3 DNA reads TGTGCCACCAGCAGAGGGAGGGTTGGGACTAATGAAAAACTGTTTTTT. It yields the protein CATSRGRVGTNEKLFF. The whole variable domain, remainder taken from reference TRBV15 and TRBJ1-4, is DAMVIQNPRYQVTQFGKPVTLSCSQTLNHNVMYWYQQKSSQAPKLLFHYYDKDFNNEADTPDNFQSRRPNTSFCFLDIRSPGLGDTAMYLCATSRGRVGTNEKLFFGSGTQLSVL.

V and J are TRBV5-4 and TRBJ2-5; 9 bases are a match to TRBD2. The CDR3 totals 16 residues. V shed 3 bases, J shed 4 bases, and the junction held 10 bases outside the gene matches. CDR1 and CDR2 from the germline V gene are SGHNT and YYREEE (reference sequence). CDR3 loop: CASSSEGTSLGETQYF. The CDR3 region has the DNA TGTGCCAGCAGCTCCGAAGGGACTAGCTTGGGAGAGACCCAGTACTTC.

This sequence joins TRBV25-1 and TRBJ2-1, with D possibly being TRBD1 or TRBD2 (5 bases each). Trimming cost V 4 bases and J 12 bases, with 10 bases left between them. The CDR3 contains 11 residues. Germline loops: CDR1 MGHDK, CDR2 SYGVNS. The CDR3 loop reads CASSVGGRQFF. The DNA for the CDR3 is TGTGCCAGCAGTGTTGGGGGTCGGCAGTTCTTC.

The rearrangement links TRBV5-6 to TRBJ2-7; a possible D gene is TRBD2 (6 bases). Trimming cost V 1 base and J 3 bases, with 17 bases left between them. The length of the CDR3 is 16 residues. Germline V gives CDR1 SGHDT, CDR2 YYEEEE. The CDR3 is CASSLFRTGDRYEQYF. CDR3 coding DNA: TGTGCCAGCAGCTTGTTTAGGACGGGGGACCGCTACGAGCAGTACTTC. The full variable domain, completed using reference TRBV5-6 and TRBJ2-7, is DAGVTQSPTHLIKTRGQQVTLRCSPKSGHDTVSWYQQALGQGPQFIFQYYEEEERQRGNFPDRFSGHQFPNYSSELNVNALLLGDSALYLCASSLFRTGDRYEQYFGPGTRLTVT.

The rearrangement uses TRBV27 and TRBJ2-7; D is ambiguous. The V end lost 3 bases, the J end lost 0 bases, and 9 bases lay between the germline ends. Germline V gene sequence: CDR1 MNHEY, CDR2 SMNVEV (reference sequence). The CDR3 has 14 amino acids. The CDR3 bases are TGTGCCAGCAGTTTCGCGACAAGCTCCTACGAGCAGTACTTC. Translating it yields CASSFATSSYEQYF.

The chain recombines TRBV6-5 with TRBJ1-3; 9 nucleotides agree with TRBD1. Germline loops: CDR1 MNHEY, CDR2 SVGAGI. The ends lost 6 bases at V and 2 bases at J; junction bases unmatched: 2. The CDR3 has 14 amino acids. The CDR3 sequence: CASSRQGAGNTIYF. The CDR3 DNA follows: TGTGCCAGCAGCCGACAGGGGGCTGGAAACACCATATATTTT.

The V and J genes are TRBV18 and TRBJ2-3; 10 positions agree with TRBD2. The germline V gene encodes CDR1 KGHSH and CDR2 LQKENI. With 5 bases clipped from V and 3 bases from J, the junction kept 8 bases outside the gene matches. The CDR3 is 16 amino acids. The CDR3 DNA follows: TGTGCCAGCTCATCCCAACTAGCGGGGACAACAGATACGCAGTATTTT. Protein product: CASSSQLAGTTDTQYF.

The V gene is TRBV10-3, the J gene TRBJ2-2, with D possibly TRBD1 on 6 matching bases. Germline CDR1 and CDR2: ENHRY and SYGVKD. Trimming removed 0 bases at V and 0 bases at J, with 8 bases between. The CDR3 is made up of 16 amino acids. The CDR3 bases are TGTGCCATCAGTGAGTCGTGGACAGCGAACACCGGGGAGCTGTTTTTT. As protein: CAISESWTANTGELFF.

The rearrangement joins TRBV5-1 to TRBJ1-5; 10 nucleotides line up with TRBD1. The germline V gene has CDR1 SGHRS and CDR2 YFSETQ. V was pared by 5 bases and J by 3 bases, with 5 bases of the junction left unmatched. The CDR3 consists of 15 residues. This CDR3 reads CASSPGTGVNQPQHF. The CDR3 nucleotides are TGCGCCAGCAGTCCCGGGACAGGGGTCAATCAGCCCCAGCATTTT.

V usage is TRBV11-1 and J usage is TRBJ1-5; no clear D. The CDR3 runs 16 residues. Looked up from germline, CDR1 is SGHAT and CDR2 is FQDESV (reference sequence). V lost 1 base, J lost 4 bases, and 14 bases lay in between. The DNA for the CDR3 is TGTGCCAGCAGCTTAGGGGCTGGGGAAGGTAATCAGCCCCAGCATTTT. It specifies CASSLGAGEGNQPQHF.

This clone was picked up a small number of times. The rearrangement joins TRBV2 to TRBJ1-1, with TRBD1 identical over 9 bases. The length of the CDR3 is 12 residues. V lost 8 bases and J lost 5; bases outside the gene matches: 3. CDR1 and CDR2 (germline): SNHLY, FYNNEI. DNA of the CDR3: TGTGCCAGCCTGGACAGGGGTACTGAAGCTTTCTTT. Translated: CASLDRGTEAFF.

The rearrangement uses TRBV6-6 and TRBJ1-2, with TRBD1 matching over 7 bases. Germline CDR1 MNHNY, CDR2 SVGAGI (reference sequence). The CDR3 loop spans 15 amino acids. After removal of 5 bases from V and 1 base from J, the junction contained 7 bases not matched to a gene. The CDR3 bases are TGTGCCAGCAGTGATCGACAGGGTAGTAACTATGGCTACACCTTC. Residues: CASSDRQGSNYGYTF.

In this sample, this clone turned up once. CDR3 in amino acids: CASRTSGDSYEQYF. In DNA, the CDR3 is TGTGCCAGCCGGACTAGCGGAGACTCCTACGAGCAGTACTTC. The chain joins TRBV25-1 to TRBJ2-7; 10 bases are a match to TRBD2. Germline V gene lookup returns CDR1 MGHDK and CDR2 SYGVNS. V lost 8 bases to trimming and J lost 0 bases; unmatched junction nucleotides: 4. The CDR3 runs to 14 residues.

This clone was detected only a few times. This chain connects TRBV6-1 to TRBJ2-7, with D possibly being TRBD1 or TRBD2 (5 bases each). V was pared by 6 bases and J by 4 bases, with 19 bases between. The V gene's germline CDR1 is MNHNS and CDR2 SASEGT. The CDR3 contains 15 residues. Here the CDR3 reads CASRKGEIGAYEQYF. The DNA of the CDR3 is TGTGCCAGCAGAAAAGGGGAGATCGGAGCTTACGAGCAGTACTTC.

This clone was found once. V and J are TRBV5-1 and TRBJ1-4; possible D gene TRBD1, 6 bases. The V gene's germline CDR1 is SGHRS and CDR2 YFSETQ. With 5 bases removed from V and 8 bases from J, the gap between germline ends came to 16 bases. The CDR3 consists of 14 residues. CDR3 in amino acids: CASRQGPPQEKLFF. CDR3 coding DNA: TGCGCCAGCAGACAGGGACCCCCTCAGGAAAAACTGTTTTTT.

This chain uses TRBV30 with TRBJ2-2; 8 nucleotides agree with TRBD1. The CDR3 extends over 14 amino acids. J gave up 6 bases and V 5 bases, and 8 bases lay outside the gene matches. The germline V gene encodes CDR1 GTSNPN and CDR2 SVGIG (reference sequence). CDR3 bases: TGTGCCTGGTTGTCCGGGACAGGTGCCGGGGAGCTGTTTTTT. Its protein product is CAWLSGTGAGELFF. The full variable domain, its missing parts supplied by reference TRBV30 and TRBJ2-2, is SQTIHQWPATLVQPVGSPLSLECTVEGTSNPNLYWYRQAAGRGLQLLFYSVGIGQISSEVPQNLSASRPQDRQFILSSKKLLLSDSGFYLCAWLSGTGAGELFFGEGSRLTVL.

V gene TRBV21-1 combines with J gene TRBJ1-2. TRBV21-1 is recorded as a pseudogene. The CDR3 is 15 residues long. The CDR3 sequence is CASSKVFRRKYGYTF. CDR3 in DNA: TGTGCCAGCAGCAAAGTATTCAGGAGAAAATATGGCTACACCTTC.

The rearrangement uses TRBV30 and TRBJ1-5; 10 positions agree with TRBD1. In germline, CDR1 is GTSNPN, CDR2 SVGIG (reference sequence). This CDR3 comprises 14 residues. V trimming: 2 bases; J trimming: 7 bases; junction bases outside the gene matches: 5. CDR3 amino acids: CAWSLDRGGQPQHF. In DNA, the CDR3 is TGTGCCTGGAGTCTGGACAGGGGGGGACAGCCCCAGCATTTT.

The chain combines TRBV6-5 with TRBJ1-3; D is perhaps TRBD1 (6 bases). Looked up from germline, CDR1 is MNHEY and CDR2 is SVGAGI. This CDR3 region has 14 residues. V was clipped by 2 bases and J by 7 bases, with 12 bases between them. CDR3 sequence reads: CASSYGGQGNTIYF. The CDR3 bases are TGTGCCAGCAGTTACGGGGGGCAAGGCAACACCATATATTTT.

The chain has TRBV6-6 and TRBJ1-5, with D perhaps TRBD1 (5 bases). The germline V gene encodes CDR1 MNHNY and CDR2 SVGAGI (reference sequence). V lost 3 bases to trimming and J lost 2 bases, with 8 bases between them. The CDR3 loop spans 14 amino acids. CDR3 coding DNA: TGTGCCAGCAGTTATGCGGGGGGCAATCAGCCCCAGCATTTT. Amino acids: CASSYAGGNQPQHF.